The source of this TCR beta chain is a study of blood T cell repertoires in COVID-19. Overall study context: Sites across the United States, Italy and Spain contributed samples from acute and convalescent COVID-19.

In the original workflow: The authors estimated nucleated cell counts from reference gene primer amplification. The method was immunoSEQ multiplex PCR; TCRdb's version includes in-frame clones alone and lacks a portion of them. That table supplies the V and J calls and clone size; D and trimming were determined from the DNA. The repertoire holds over 300,000 clones, with around 87% as singletons. Per germline, CDR1 MNHEY and CDR2 SVGEGT. V shed 1 base and J shed 5 bases, with 9 bases lying between them. The CDR3 consists of 14 residues. This chain links TRBV6-2 or TRBV6-3 with TRBJ2-1, with D perhaps matching TRBD2 (6 bases). Input material: peripheral blood. This TCR was sampled from a man aged 18 to 35 with active or convalescent COVID-19. CDR3 sequence: CASSYFGLNNEQFF. CDR3 DNA sequence: TGTGCCAGCAGTTACTTCGGACTAAACAATGAGCAGTTCTTC.